A selection of T cell receptor beta chains follows, all from one sample in a study of shared clonotypes between healthy human individuals. TCRdb's copy holds only in-frame clones and misses some; the assay was immunoSEQ multiplex PCR. The sample consists of about 1.1 million clones, roughly 80% of them appearing once. Sequenced sample: memory CD4+ T cells from PBMCs. The origin of the receptors is a man aged 18 to 30 in good health. Some clones in this sample may be carry-over from other donors' samples. Each CDR3 is given with its conserved first and last residue. The order of the fields is V gene, CDR3 protein.

V: TRBV20-1; CDR3: CSASGVGTQYF
V: TRBV14; CDR3: CASSGRSLGTDTQYF
V: TRBV6-1; CDR3: CASRYRGDNEQFF
V: TRBV5-1; CDR3: CASSLGLAGDWNTDTQYF
V: TRBV28; CDR3: CASSPGQRNQPQHF
V: TRBV6-5; CDR3: CASTQGWEQYF
V: TRBV28; CDR3: CASSSAGTSGATDTQYF
V: TRBV5-4; CDR3: CASSPEVTGYNEQFF
V: TRBV6-1; CDR3: CASRKYREPGELFF
V: TRBV5-1; CDR3: CASSLGATDTQYF
V: TRBV28; CDR3: CASSLIQGWTEAFF
V: TRBV11-2; CDR3: CASTGPGELFF
V: TRBV29-1; CDR3: CSAGGQGKVQYF
V: TRBV2; CDR3: CASSGQGQAYEQYF
V: TRBV5-6; CDR3: CASSWGGGTGQETQYF
V: TRBV20-1; CDR3: CSAHQVGQFF
V: TRBV6-1; CDR3: CASSPTGTGYGYTF
V: TRBV5-6; CDR3: CASSLYTRGRISYNEQFF
V: TRBV6-5; CDR3: CASSSGRSRQYF
V: TRBV15; CDR3: CATSRGYAPDNEQFF
V: TRBV5-6; CDR3: CASSHSGETQYF
V: TRBV7-8; CDR3: CASSLAWGPQETQYF
V: TRBV7-2; CDR3: CASSAGQSRYF
V: TRBV19; CDR3: CASSIMGGKNIQYF
V: TRBV5-5; CDR3: CASTSRGDYGYTF
V: TRBV6-4; CDR3: CASSDFTILYEQYF
V: TRBV5-1; CDR3: CASSLGAGPQETQYF
V: TRBV19; CDR3: CASSPPIWTGKNYGYTF
V: TRBV7-2; CDR3: CASSLAGTGAGYEQYF
V: TRBV9; CDR3: CASSAEGNLAGGPENEQFF
V: TRBV7-9; CDR3: CASSPGANQPQHF
V: TRBV18; CDR3: CASSPQGHVNEKLFF
V: TRBV19; CDR3: CASSTGEGESYEQYF
V: TRBV6-1; CDR3: CASSVQGPVSYEQYF
V: TRBV4-1; CDR3: CASSRSGGGTEAFF
V: TRBV2; CDR3: CASGTGWTDTQYF
V: TRBV5-1; CDR3: CASSLGRTSSTDTQYF
V: TRBV6-1; CDR3: CASSEVVGTYAQYF
V: TRBV11-2; CDR3: CASRKSHSSYEQYF